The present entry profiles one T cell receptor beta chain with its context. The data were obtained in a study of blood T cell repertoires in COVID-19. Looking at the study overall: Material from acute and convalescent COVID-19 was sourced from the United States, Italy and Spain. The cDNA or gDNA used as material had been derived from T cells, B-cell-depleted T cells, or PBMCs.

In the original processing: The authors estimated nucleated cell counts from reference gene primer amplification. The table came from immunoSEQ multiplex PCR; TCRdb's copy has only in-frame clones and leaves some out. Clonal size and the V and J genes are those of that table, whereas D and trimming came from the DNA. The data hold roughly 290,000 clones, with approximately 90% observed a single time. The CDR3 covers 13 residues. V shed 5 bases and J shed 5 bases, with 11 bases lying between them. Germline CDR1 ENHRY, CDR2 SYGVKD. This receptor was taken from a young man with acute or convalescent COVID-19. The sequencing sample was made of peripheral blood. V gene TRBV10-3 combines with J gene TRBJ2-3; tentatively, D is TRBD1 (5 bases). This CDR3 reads CAISPRQGDTQYF. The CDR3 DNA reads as TGTGCCATCAGTCCCCGCCAGGGAGATACGCAGTATTTT.